Reported below is one T cell receptor beta chain. Its specificity is not known. In the PCR, 60 Vbeta and 13 Jbeta primers were used. The repertoire was sequenced with immunoSEQ multiplex PCR; TCRdb's copy has only in-frame clones and lacks some. The table records approximately 160,000 clones, roughly 84% of them present only once. This specimen belongs to a study of cytomegalovirus exposure and HLA in healthy donors. Study results and limitations: Despite most TCR sequences being rare, some public TCRs occurred in many donors.

The sequence was collected from a male donor in good health and CMV-seronegative. Material: PBMCs.

As DNA, the CDR3 is TGTGCCAGCAGCCAAGATCTTGGAGGGGCGGATGAGCAGTTCTTC. Translated, it gives CASSQDLGGADEQFF. The chain has TRBV4-2 and TRBJ2-1, with D perhaps TRBD2 (6 bases). The CDR3 consists of 15 residues. The V gene lost 0 bases and the J gene lost 8 bases, with 14 bases spanning the gap. Looked up from germline, CDR1 is LGHNA and CDR2 is YNFKEQ.